This TCR beta chain was profiled in a study of human T cells and chemical hapten exposure. Study-level information: Diphenylcyclopropenone doses were given weekly to the scalps of patients across the roughly 25-week study. Patch tests put 0.01% DPC on the upper back, read at 6 days.

TCRdb reanalysed the RACE reads using MiXCR and keeps one entry per CDR3 protein. The sample lists about 290,000 distinct CDR3 sequences, almost 8% occurring once. This clonotype was counted between two and nine times. Its antigen is unknown. General observations from the study: The number of TCRs over 1 in 1000 frequency stayed unchanged after DPC.

Indicated time point: pre-sensitization, week 0. The treatment denotes: therapeutic diphenylcyclopropenone sensitization with weekly scalp DPC. The CDR3 is made up of 16 amino acids. The germline V gene has CDR1 SGHDT and CDR2 YYEEEE. The junction had 7 bases not matched to a gene; V was cut back by 0 bases and J by 5 bases. The sample here was whole blood, taken in connection with sensitization to the hapten diphenylcyclopropenone (DPC). The TCR originated in a young man with alopecia areata. Some clones in this sample may be carry-over from other donors' samples. The V gene is TRBV5-6, the J gene TRBJ1-5; 8 bases match TRBD1. Here the CDR3 reads CASSLGDRSIYQPQHF. The CDR3 DNA reads TGTGCCAGCAGCTTGGGGGACAGGAGTATTTATCAGCCCCAGCATTTT.